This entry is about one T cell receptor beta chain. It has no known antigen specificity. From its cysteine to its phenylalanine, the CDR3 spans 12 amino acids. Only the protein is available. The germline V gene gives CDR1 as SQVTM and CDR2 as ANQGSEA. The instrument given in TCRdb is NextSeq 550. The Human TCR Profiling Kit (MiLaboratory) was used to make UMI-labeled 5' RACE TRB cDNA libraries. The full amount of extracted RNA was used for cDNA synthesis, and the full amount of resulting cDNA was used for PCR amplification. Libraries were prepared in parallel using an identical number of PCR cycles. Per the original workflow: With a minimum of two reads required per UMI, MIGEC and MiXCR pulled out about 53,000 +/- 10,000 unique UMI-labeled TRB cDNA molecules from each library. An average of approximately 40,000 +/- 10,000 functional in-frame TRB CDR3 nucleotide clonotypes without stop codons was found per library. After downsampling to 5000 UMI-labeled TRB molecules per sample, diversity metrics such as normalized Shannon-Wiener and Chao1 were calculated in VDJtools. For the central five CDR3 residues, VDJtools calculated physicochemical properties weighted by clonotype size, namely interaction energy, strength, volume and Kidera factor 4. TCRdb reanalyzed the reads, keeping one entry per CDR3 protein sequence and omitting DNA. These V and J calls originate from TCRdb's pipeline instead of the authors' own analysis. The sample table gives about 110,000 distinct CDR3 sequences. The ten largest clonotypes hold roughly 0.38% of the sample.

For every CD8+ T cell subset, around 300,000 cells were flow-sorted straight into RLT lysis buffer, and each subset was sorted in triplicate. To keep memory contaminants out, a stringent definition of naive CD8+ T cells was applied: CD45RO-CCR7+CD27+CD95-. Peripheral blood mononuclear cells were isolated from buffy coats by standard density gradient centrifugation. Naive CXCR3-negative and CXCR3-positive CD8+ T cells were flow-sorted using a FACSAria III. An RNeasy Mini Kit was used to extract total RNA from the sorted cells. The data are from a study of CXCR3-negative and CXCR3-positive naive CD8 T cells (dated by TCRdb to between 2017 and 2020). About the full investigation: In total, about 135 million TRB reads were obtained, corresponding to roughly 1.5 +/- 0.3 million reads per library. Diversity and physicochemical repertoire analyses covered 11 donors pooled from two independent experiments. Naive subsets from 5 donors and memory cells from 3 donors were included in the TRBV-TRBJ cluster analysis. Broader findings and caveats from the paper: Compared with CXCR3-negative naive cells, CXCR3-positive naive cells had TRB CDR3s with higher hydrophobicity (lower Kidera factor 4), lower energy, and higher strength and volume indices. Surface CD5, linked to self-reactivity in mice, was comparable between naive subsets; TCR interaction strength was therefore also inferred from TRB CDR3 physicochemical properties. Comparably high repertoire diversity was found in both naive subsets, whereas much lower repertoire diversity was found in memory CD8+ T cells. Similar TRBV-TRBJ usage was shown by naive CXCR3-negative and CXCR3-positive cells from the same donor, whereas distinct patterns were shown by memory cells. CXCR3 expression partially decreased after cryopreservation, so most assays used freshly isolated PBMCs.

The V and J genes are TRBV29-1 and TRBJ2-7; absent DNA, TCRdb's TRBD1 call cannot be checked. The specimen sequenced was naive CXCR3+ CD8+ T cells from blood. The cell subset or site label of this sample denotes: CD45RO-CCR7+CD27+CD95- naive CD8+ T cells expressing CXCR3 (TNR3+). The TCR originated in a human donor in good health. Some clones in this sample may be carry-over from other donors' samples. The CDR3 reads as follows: CSVVQGGYEQYF.